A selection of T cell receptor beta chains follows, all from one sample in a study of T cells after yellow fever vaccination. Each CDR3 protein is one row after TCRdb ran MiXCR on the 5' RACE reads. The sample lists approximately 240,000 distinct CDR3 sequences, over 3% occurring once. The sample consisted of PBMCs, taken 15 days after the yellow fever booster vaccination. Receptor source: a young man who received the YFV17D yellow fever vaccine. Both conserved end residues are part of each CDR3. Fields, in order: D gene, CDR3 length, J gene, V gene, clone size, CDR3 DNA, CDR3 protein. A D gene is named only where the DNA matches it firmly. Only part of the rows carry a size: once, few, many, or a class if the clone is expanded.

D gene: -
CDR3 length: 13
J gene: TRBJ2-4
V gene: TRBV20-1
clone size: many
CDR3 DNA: TGCAGTGCTAGGGAGGGGGCCAAAAACATTCAGTACTTC
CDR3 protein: CSAREGAKNIQYF

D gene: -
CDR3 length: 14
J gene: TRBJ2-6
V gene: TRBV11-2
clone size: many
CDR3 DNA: TGTGCCAGCAGAGGGAAATCTGGGGCCAACGTCCTGACTTTC
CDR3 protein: CASRGKSGANVLTF

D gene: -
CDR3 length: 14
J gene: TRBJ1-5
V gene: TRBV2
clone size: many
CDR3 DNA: TGTGCCAGCAGGGGAGGGAATAGCAATCAGCCCCAGCATTTT
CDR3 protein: CASRGGNSNQPQHF

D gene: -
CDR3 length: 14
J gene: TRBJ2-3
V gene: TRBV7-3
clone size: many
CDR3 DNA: TGTGCCAGCAGCTTCGGTCGGGGTACAGATACGCAGTATTTT
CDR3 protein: CASSFGRGTDTQYF

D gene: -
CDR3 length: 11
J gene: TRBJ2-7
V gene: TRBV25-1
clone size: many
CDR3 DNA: TGTGCCAGCTTAGGGGCTTACGAGCAGTACTTC
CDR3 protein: CASLGAYEQYF

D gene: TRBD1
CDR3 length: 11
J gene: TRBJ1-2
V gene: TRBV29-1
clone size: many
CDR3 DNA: TGCAGCGCCCGGGACAGCTATGGCTACACCTTC
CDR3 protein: CSARDSYGYTF

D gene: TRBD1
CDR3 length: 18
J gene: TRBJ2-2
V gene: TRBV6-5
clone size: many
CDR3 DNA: TGTGCCAGCAGTTACGGGCCACCGGGACAGGGGATCACCGGGGAGCTGTTTTTT
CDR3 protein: CASSYGPPGQGITGELFF

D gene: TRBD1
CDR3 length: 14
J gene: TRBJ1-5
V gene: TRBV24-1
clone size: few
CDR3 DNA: TGTGCCACCGGGGACAGGGTGGGCAATCAGCCCCAGCATTTT
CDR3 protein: CATGDRVGNQPQHF

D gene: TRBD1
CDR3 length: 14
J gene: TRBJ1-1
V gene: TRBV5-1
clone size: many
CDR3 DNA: TGCGCCAGCAGCTTGAGTCAGGGGGCCACTGAAGCTTTCTTT
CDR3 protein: CASSLSQGATEAFF

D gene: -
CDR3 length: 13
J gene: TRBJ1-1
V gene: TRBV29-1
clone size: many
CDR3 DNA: TGCAGCGTTGAAGGGCAGGGCAACACTGAAGCTTTCTTT
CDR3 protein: CSVEGQGNTEAFF

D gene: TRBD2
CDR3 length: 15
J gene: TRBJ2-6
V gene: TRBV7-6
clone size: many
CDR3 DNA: TGTGCCAGCAGTTACGGGGGGGCCGGGGCCAACGTCCTGACTTTC
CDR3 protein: CASSYGGAGANVLTF

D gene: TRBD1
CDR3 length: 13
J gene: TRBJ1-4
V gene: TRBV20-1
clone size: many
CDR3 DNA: TGCAGTGCTAGGTTCCGGGACAGGGAAAAACTGTTTTTT
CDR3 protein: CSARFRDREKLFF

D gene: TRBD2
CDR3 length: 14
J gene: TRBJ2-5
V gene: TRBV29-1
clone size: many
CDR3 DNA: TGCAGCGTTGAACTAGCGGGGCTCCAAGAGACCCAGTACTTC
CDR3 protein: CSVELAGLQETQYF

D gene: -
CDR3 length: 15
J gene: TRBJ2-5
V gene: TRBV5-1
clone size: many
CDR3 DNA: TGCGCCAGCAGCTTGGAGTTTGGACCGGGAGAGACCCAGTACTTC
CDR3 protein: CASSLEFGPGETQYF

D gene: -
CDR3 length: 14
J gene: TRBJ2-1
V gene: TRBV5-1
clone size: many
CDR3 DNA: TGCGCCAGCAGCTTGGGGTTGCGGTACAATGAGCAGTTCTTC
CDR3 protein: CASSLGLRYNEQFF

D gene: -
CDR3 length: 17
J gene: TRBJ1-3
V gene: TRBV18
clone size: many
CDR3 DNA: TGTGCCAGCTCACCCACCGCCCCGCCTAGCTCTGGAAACACCATATATTTT
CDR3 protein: CASSPTAPPSSGNTIYF

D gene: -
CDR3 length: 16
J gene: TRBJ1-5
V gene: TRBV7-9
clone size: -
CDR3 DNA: TGTGCCAGCAGCGGGATCGAGGGATTAAGCAATCAGCCCCAGCATTTT
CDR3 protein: CASSGIEGLSNQPQHF

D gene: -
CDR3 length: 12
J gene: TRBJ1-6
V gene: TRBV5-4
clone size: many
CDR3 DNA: TGTGCCAGCATCCCTCCACCGGGGTCCCTGCACTTT
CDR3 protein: CASIPPPGSLHF

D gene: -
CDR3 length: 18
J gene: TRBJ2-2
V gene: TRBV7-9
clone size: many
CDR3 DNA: TGTGCCAGCAGCTTAGTTCCGTGGACAGAATCGAACACCGGGGAGCTGTTTTTT
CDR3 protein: CASSLVPWTESNTGELFF

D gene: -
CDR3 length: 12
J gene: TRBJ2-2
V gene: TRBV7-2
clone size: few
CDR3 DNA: TGTGCCAGCAGCCGCCCACCCGGGGAGCTGTTTTTT
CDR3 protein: CASSRPPGELFF

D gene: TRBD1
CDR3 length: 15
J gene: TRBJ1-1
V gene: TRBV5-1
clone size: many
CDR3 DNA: TGCGCCAGCAGCCAAGACAGGGGTGGATTCACTGAAGCTTTCTTT
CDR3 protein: CASSQDRGGFTEAFF

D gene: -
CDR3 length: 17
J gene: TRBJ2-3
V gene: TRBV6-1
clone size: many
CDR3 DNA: TGTGCCAGCAGTGTAAGGGTCCTTGGATCTCGCACAGATACGCAGTATTTT
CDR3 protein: CASSVRVLGSRTDTQYF

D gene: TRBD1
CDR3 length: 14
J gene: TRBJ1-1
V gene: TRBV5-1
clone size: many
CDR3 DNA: TGCGCCAGCAGCTTAGGACAGGGGATAGTCGAAGCTTTCTTT
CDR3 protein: CASSLGQGIVEAFF

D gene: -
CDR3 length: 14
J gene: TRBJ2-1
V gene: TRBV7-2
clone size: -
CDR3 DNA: TGTGCCAGCAGCTTACATGGGGCATTAAATGAGCAGTTCTTC
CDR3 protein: CASSLHGALNEQFF

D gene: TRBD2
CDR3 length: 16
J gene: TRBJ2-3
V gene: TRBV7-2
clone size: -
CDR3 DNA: TGTGCCAGCAGCTTACCAGCGGGGGGCCCCACAGATACGCAGTATTTT
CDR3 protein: CASSLPAGGPTDTQYF

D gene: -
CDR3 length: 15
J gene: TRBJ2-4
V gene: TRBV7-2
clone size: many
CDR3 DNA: TGTGCCAGCAGCCGAGACAGTCTAGCCAAAAACATTCAGTACTTC
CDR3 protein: CASSRDSLAKNIQYF

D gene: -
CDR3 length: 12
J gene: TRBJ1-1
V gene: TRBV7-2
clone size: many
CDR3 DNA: TGTGCCAGCAGCTTATACTCCACTGAAGCTTTCTTT
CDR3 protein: CASSLYSTEAFF

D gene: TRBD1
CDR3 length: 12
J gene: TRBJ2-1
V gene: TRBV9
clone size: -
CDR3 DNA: TGTGCCAGTAGGGACAGGGAAAATGAGCAGTTCTTC
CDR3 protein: CASRDRENEQFF

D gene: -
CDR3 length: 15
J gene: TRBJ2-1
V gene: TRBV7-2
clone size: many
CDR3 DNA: TGTGCCAGCAGCACCGGGACTTGGGCATACAATGAGCAGTTCTTC
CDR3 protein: CASSTGTWAYNEQFF

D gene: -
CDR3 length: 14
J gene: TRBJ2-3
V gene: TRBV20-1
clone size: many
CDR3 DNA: TGCAGTGCTAGCTTCCGCCGTAGCACAGATACGCAGTATTTT
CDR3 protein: CSASFRRSTDTQYF

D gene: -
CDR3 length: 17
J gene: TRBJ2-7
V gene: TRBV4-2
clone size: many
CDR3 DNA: TGTGCCAGCAGCCAAGAGCTCTCTACGAGCGGATCCTACGAGCAGTACTTC
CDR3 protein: CASSQELSTSGSYEQYF

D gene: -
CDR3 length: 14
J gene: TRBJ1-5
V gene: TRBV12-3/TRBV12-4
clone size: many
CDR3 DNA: TGTGCCAGCAGGGGAGGACAGTTCGATCAGCCCCAGCATTTT
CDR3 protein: CASRGGQFDQPQHF

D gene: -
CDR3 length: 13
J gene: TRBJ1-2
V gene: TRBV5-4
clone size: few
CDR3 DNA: TGTGCCAGCAGCTTGGGGGTCCAGAGTGGCTACACCTTC
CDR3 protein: CASSLGVQSGYTF

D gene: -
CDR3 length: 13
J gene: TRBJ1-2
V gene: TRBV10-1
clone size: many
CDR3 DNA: TGCGCCAGCAGTGAAAACAGACTCTATGGCTACACCTTC
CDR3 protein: CASSENRLYGYTF

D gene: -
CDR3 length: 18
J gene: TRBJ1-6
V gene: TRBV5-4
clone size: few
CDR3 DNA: TGTGCCAGCAGTTTAGATGGCCTGGCGGCGGGGCGAAATTCACCCCTCCACTTT
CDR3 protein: CASSLDGLAAGRNSPLHF

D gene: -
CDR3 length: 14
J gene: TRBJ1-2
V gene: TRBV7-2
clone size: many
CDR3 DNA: TGTGCCAGCAGCTTGAGGGCGGCGCCCCATGGCTACACCTTC
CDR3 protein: CASSLRAAPHGYTF

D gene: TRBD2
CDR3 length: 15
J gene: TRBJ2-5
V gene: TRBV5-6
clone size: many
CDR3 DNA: TGTGCCAGCAGCGGAGGGACTAGCGTCCAAGAGACCCAGTACTTC
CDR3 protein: CASSGGTSVQETQYF

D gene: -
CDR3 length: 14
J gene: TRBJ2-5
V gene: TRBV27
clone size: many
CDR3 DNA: TGTGCCAGCAGTTTGGCACGGCACCAAGAGACCCAGTACTTC
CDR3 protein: CASSLARHQETQYF

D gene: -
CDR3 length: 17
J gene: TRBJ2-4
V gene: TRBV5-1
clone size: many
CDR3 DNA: TGCGCCAGCAGCCCTTCGACTGCTGTTAACGCCAAAAACATTCAGTACTTC
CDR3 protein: CASSPSTAVNAKNIQYF

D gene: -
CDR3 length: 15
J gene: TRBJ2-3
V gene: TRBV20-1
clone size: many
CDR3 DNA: TGCAGTGCTAGAGCCCTAGAGTACGGCACAGATACGCAGTATTTT
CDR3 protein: CSARALEYGTDTQYF

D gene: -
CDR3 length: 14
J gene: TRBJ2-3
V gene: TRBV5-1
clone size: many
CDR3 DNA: TGCGCCAGCAGCTTAACCACGAAGGGAGATACGCAGTATTTT
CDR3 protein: CASSLTTKGDTQYF

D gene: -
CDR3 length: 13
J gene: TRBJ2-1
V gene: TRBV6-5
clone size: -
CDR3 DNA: TGTGCCAGCAGTTACCCGCCGGGAAGGGAGCAGTTCTTC
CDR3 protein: CASSYPPGREQFF

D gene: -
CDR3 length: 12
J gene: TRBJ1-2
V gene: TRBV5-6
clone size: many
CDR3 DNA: TGTGCCAGCAGCTTGTGGGAAAGTGGCTACACCTTC
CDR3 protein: CASSLWESGYTF

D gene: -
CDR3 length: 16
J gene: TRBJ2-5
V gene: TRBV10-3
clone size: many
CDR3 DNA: TGTGCCATCAGTGAGTCGAGCAGGGCCCTCCAAGAGACCCAGTACTTC
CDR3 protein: CAISESSRALQETQYF

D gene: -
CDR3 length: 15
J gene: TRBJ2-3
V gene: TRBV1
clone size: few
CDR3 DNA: TGCACCAGCAGCCAACTAGCGGCCAGCACAGATACGCAGTATTTT
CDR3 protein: CTSSQLAASTDTQYF

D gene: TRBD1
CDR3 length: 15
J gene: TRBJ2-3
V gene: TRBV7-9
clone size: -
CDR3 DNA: TGTGCCAGCAGCTTCCAGGGGGTAGGAACAGATAAGCAGTATTTT
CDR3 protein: CASSFQGVGTDKQYF

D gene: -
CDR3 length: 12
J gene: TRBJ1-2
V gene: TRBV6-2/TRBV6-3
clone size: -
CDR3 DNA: TGTGCCAGCAGTTATTGGAACTATGGCTACACCTTC
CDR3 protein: CASSYWNYGYTF

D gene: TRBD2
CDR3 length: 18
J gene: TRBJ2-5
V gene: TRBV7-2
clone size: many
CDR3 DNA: TGTGCCAGCAGCAGGAGCGGGGGGACGTCCAGAGTACAAGAGACCCGGTACTTC
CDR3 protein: CASSRSGGTSRVQETRYF

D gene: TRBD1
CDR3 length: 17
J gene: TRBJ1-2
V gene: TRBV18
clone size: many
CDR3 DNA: TGTGCCAGCTCACCATTCGGGACAGGGGGTTCCAACTATGGCTACACCTTC
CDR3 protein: CASSPFGTGGSNYGYTF

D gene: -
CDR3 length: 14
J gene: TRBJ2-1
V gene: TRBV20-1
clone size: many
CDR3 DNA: TGCAGTGCTAGTTCGGCAGCCAGCTACAATGAGCAGTTCTTC
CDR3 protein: CSASSAASYNEQFF

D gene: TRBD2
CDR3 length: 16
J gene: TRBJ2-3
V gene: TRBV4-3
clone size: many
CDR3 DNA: TGCGCCAGCAGCATCCAGCGGGGGGGCCTCACAGATACGCAGTATTTT
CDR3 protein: CASSIQRGGLTDTQYF

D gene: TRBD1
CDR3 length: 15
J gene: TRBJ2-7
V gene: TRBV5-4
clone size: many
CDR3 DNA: TGTGCCAGCAGCAGAGCCTCGGGACAGGGCTACGAGCAGTACTTC
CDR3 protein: CASSRASGQGYEQYF

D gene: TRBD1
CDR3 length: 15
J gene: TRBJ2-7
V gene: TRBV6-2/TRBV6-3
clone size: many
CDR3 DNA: TGTGCCAGCAGTCGATCCGGGACAGGGTTCAACGAGCAGTACTTC
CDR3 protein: CASSRSGTGFNEQYF

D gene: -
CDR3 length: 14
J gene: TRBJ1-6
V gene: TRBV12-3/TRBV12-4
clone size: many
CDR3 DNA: TGTGCCAGCAGTTCGCAGGGCGGTCTCTCACCCCTCCACTTT
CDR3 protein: CASSSQGGLSPLHF

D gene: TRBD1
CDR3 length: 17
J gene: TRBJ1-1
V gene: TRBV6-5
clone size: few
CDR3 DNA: TGTGCCAGCAGTTACAGAGGACAGGGTGGTTTGGACACTGAAGCTTTCTTT
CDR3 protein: CASSYRGQGGLDTEAFF

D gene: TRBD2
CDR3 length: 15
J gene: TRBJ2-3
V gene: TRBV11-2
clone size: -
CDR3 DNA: TGTGCCAGCATCACCCAGGGACTAGCGGTAGATACGCAGTATTTT
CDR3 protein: CASITQGLAVDTQYF

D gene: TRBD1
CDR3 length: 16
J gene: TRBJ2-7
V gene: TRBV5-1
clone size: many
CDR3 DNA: TGCGCCAGCAGCCGGATCGGGACAGGGACCCTCCACGAGCAGTACTTC
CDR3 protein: CASSRIGTGTLHEQYF

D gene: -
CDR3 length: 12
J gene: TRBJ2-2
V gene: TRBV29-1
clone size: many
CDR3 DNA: TGCAGCGTTGACAGGGCCAACGGGGAGCTGTTTTTT
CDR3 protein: CSVDRANGELFF

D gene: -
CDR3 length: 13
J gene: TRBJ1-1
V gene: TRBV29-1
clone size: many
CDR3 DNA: TGCAGCGTTGAGGGGCAGCAGGACACTGAAGCTTTCTTT
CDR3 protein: CSVEGQQDTEAFF

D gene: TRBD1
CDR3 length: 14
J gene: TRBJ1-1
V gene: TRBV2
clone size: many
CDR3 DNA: TGTGCCAGCAAATTACAGGGGCCGCCCGCGGGGGCTTTCTTT
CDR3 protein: CASKLQGPPAGAFF